This T cell receptor beta chain was documented in a study of cytomegalovirus exposure and HLA in healthy donors. This CDR3 spans 18 amino acids. Between the trimmed V and J ends, which lost 1 base and 0 bases, there was a span of 13 bases. CDR1 and CDR2 from the germline V gene are SGHVS and FQNEAQ. Study-wide results and limits: From TCR beta sequences, most subjects' HLA-A and HLA-B alleles were reportedly predicted accurately. In terms of immune exposure information, only CMV serostatus was available.

13 Jbeta primers and 60 Vbeta primers were used for the PCR. TCRdb's table, derived via immunoSEQ multiplex PCR, lists solely in-frame clones and lacks some. The sample shows about 130,000 clones, around two thirds of them seen only once. This clone came up a few times. The antigen is unknown. The sequenced sample consisted of PBMCs. The rearrangement joins TRBV7-8 to TRBJ1-6, with D maybe TRBD1 (6 bases). This receptor was taken from a man between 18 and 29 years old in good health and CMV-seropositive. CDR3 sequence: CASSLEAQGSSYNSPLHF. The CDR3 bases are TGTGCCAGCAGCTTAGAGGCGCAGGGGAGCTCCTATAATTCACCCCTCCACTTT.